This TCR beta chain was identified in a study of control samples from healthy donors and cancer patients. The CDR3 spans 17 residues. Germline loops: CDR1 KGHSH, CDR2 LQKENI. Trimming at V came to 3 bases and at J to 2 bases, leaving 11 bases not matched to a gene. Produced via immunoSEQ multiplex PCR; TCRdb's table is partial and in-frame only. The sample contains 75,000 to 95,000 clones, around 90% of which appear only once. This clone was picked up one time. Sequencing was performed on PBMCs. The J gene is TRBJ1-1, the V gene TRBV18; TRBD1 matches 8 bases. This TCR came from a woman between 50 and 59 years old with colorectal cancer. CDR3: CASSPFGTGGINTEAFF. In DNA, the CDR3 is TGTGCCAGCTCACCGTTTGGGACAGGCGGGATCAACACTGAAGCTTTCTTT.